Listed below are T cell receptor beta chains from one sample, sequenced in a study of cytomegalovirus exposure and HLA in healthy donors. Profiled with immunoSEQ multiplex PCR; TCRdb holds only in-frame clones, not every one. Here the sample spans over 150,000 clones, roughly three quarters being singletons. Sequencing was carried out using PBMCs. The receptor source for this set is a woman between 50 and 59 years old in good health and CMV-seropositive. Both conserved end residues are part of each CDR3. Fields, in order: D gene, clone size, CDR3 length, J gene, V gene, CDR3 protein, CDR3 DNA. The D gene is left open where the match is weak. Clone size is not always given. Where it is, it says once, few, many or a class for expanded clones.

d_gene: NA; abundance: NA; len: 18; j_gene: TRBJ2-1; v_gene: TRBV9; CDR3aa: CASSSPRGPPDSYNEQFF; CDR3nt: TGTGCCAGCAGCTCTCCCAGGGGCCCTCCCGATTCCTACAATGAGCAGTTCTTC
d_gene: TRBD1; abundance: once; len: 13; j_gene: TRBJ2-1; v_gene: TRBV7-9; CDR3aa: CASSQGGAGGKFF; CDR3nt: TGTGCCAGCAGCCAAGGGGGTGCAGGGGGTAAGTTCTTC
d_gene: NA; abundance: NA; len: 11; j_gene: TRBJ1-1; v_gene: TRBV20-1; CDR3aa: CSARGPAEAFF; CDR3nt: TGCAGTGCTAGAGGTCCGGCTGAAGCTTTCTTT
d_gene: TRBD2; abundance: NA; len: 17; j_gene: TRBJ2-7; v_gene: TRBV6-1; CDR3aa: CASSDMGLAVSAYEQYF; CDR3nt: TGTGCCAGCAGTGATATGGGACTAGCGGTTTCCGCCTACGAGCAGTACTTC
d_gene: NA; abundance: NA; len: 14; j_gene: TRBJ1-1; v_gene: TRBV19; CDR3aa: CASQPGLFNTEAFF; CDR3nt: TGTGCCAGTCAACCTGGACTTTTCAACACTGAAGCTTTCTTT
d_gene: TRBD2; abundance: NA; len: 17; j_gene: TRBJ2-1; v_gene: TRBV7-9; CDR3aa: CASSSPRGSGGYNEQFF; CDR3nt: TGTGCCAGCAGCTCACCCCGGGGTAGCGGGGGGTACAATGAGCAGTTCTTC
d_gene: NA; abundance: NA; len: 16; j_gene: TRBJ2-1; v_gene: TRBV7-2; CDR3aa: CASSPRGGRSYNEQFF; CDR3nt: TGTGCCAGCAGCCCCAGGGGTGGCCGCTCCTACAATGAGCAGTTCTTC
d_gene: TRBD1; abundance: once; len: 18; j_gene: TRBJ1-1; v_gene: TRBV2; CDR3aa: CASSEGLGTGQRNTEAFF; CDR3nt: TGTGCCAGCAGTGAGGGTCTGGGGACAGGTCAGAGGAACACTGAAGCTTTCTTT
d_gene: NA; abundance: few; len: 14; j_gene: TRBJ2-7; v_gene: TRBV7-9; CDR3aa: CASSLVEDNYEQYF; CDR3nt: TGTGCCAGCAGCTTAGTTGAGGACAACTACGAGCAGTACTTC
d_gene: NA; abundance: NA; len: 15; j_gene: TRBJ2-5; v_gene: TRBV11-3; CDR3aa: CASGSTTGGPETQYF; CDR3nt: TGTGCCAGCGGATCGACAACCGGGGGACCAGAGACCCAGTACTTC
d_gene: TRBD1; abundance: once; len: 16; j_gene: TRBJ1-5; v_gene: TRBV10-3; CDR3aa: CAISGTGVESNQPQHF; CDR3nt: TGTGCCATCAGCGGGACAGGGGTGGAGAGCAATCAGCCCCAGCATTTT
d_gene: TRBD1; abundance: NA; len: 14; j_gene: TRBJ2-7; v_gene: TRBV5-4; CDR3aa: CASSPGQNSYEQYF; CDR3nt: TGTGCCAGCAGCCCGGGACAGAATTCCTACGAGCAGTACTTC
d_gene: TRBD2; abundance: NA; len: 16; j_gene: TRBJ2-1; v_gene: TRBV15; CDR3aa: CATAGGSPPSYNEQFF; CDR3nt: TGTGCCACCGCGGGGGGTTCGCCCCCATCCTACAATGAGCAGTTCTTC
d_gene: NA; abundance: NA; len: 17; j_gene: TRBJ1-1; v_gene: TRBV12-5; CDR3aa: CASGLGTSGTMNTEAFF; CDR3nt: TGTGCTAGTGGTTTGGGAACCTCAGGAACCATGAACACTGAAGCTTTCTTT
d_gene: TRBD1; abundance: NA; len: 15; j_gene: TRBJ1-1; v_gene: TRBV5-4; CDR3aa: CASSLGGQGDTEAFF; CDR3nt: TGTGCCAGCAGCTTGGGAGGGCAGGGGGACACTGAAGCTTTCTTT
d_gene: TRBD1; abundance: NA; len: 15; j_gene: TRBJ1-2; v_gene: TRBV5-4; CDR3aa: CASSLRTGGAHAYTF; CDR3nt: TGTGCCAGCAGCTTAAGGACAGGGGGCGCGCATGCCTACACCTTC
d_gene: NA; abundance: NA; len: 12; j_gene: TRBJ2-7; v_gene: TRBV6-5; CDR3aa: CASSPGLGEQYF; CDR3nt: TGTGCCAGCAGTCCGGGACTCGGCGAGCAGTACTTC
d_gene: TRBD1; abundance: NA; len: 15; j_gene: TRBJ1-6; v_gene: TRBV28; CDR3aa: CASSRDRAYNSPLHF; CDR3nt: TGTGCCAGCAGTAGGGACAGGGCCTATAATTCACCCCTCCACTTT
d_gene: TRBD1; abundance: NA; len: 13; j_gene: TRBJ1-4; v_gene: TRBV19; CDR3aa: CASHRGRNEKLFF; CDR3nt: TGTGCCAGCCACAGGGGGCGGAATGAAAAACTGTTTTTT
d_gene: TRBD1; abundance: NA; len: 15; j_gene: TRBJ1-5; v_gene: TRBV7-9; CDR3aa: CASSLWAGGNQPQHF; CDR3nt: TGTGCCAGCAGCTTATGGGCAGGGGGGAATCAGCCCCAGCATTTT
d_gene: TRBD2; abundance: NA; len: 15; j_gene: TRBJ2-3; v_gene: TRBV2; CDR3aa: CAMGWASGSTDTQYF; CDR3nt: TGTGCCATGGGTTGGGCTAGCGGGAGCACAGATACGCAGTATTTT
d_gene: NA; abundance: NA; len: 15; j_gene: TRBJ2-3; v_gene: TRBV7-2; CDR3aa: CASSTEGLYTDTQYF; CDR3nt: TGTGCCAGCAGCACCGAAGGACTTTACACAGATACGCAGTATTTT
d_gene: TRBD1; abundance: few; len: 17; j_gene: TRBJ1-1; v_gene: TRBV13; CDR3aa: CASSLQRTGLANTEAFF; CDR3nt: TGTGCCAGCAGCTTACAACGGACAGGGTTGGCGAACACTGAAGCTTTCTTT
d_gene: TRBD1; abundance: few; len: 16; j_gene: TRBJ1-5; v_gene: TRBV7-9; CDR3aa: CASSATGGGGNQPQHF; CDR3nt: TGTGCCAGCAGCGCCACAGGGGGCGGAGGCAATCAGCCCCAGCATTTT
d_gene: NA; abundance: NA; len: 13; j_gene: TRBJ1-1; v_gene: TRBV28; CDR3aa: CASRLTGNTEAFF; CDR3nt: TGTGCCAGCAGGCTGACAGGGAACACTGAAGCTTTCTTT
d_gene: TRBD1; abundance: NA; len: 14; j_gene: TRBJ2-7; v_gene: TRBV9; CDR3aa: CASGGQGGAYEQYF; CDR3nt: TGTGCCAGCGGGGGACAGGGGGGTGCCTACGAGCAGTACTTC
d_gene: NA; abundance: NA; len: 16; j_gene: TRBJ1-3; v_gene: TRBV9; CDR3aa: CASSVEAGPSGNTIYF; CDR3nt: TGTGCCAGCAGCGTAGAAGCGGGACCCTCTGGAAACACCATATATTTT
d_gene: NA; abundance: NA; len: 16; j_gene: TRBJ2-4; v_gene: TRBV7-6; CDR3aa: CASSSPWGGDKNSQYF; CDR3nt: TGTGCCAGCAGTTCTCCCTGGGGGGGGGACAAAAACAGTCAGTACTTC
d_gene: NA; abundance: NA; len: 13; j_gene: TRBJ2-2; v_gene: TRBV7-2; CDR3aa: CASSFWDGEGLFF; CDR3nt: TGTGCCAGCAGCTTTTGGGATGGTGAGGGGCTGTTTTTT
d_gene: NA; abundance: NA; len: 14; j_gene: TRBJ1-1; v_gene: TRBV5-4; CDR3aa: CASSLGLMNTEAFF; CDR3nt: TGTGCCAGCAGCTTGGGACTAATGAACACTGAAGCTTTCTTT
d_gene: NA; abundance: NA; len: 16; j_gene: TRBJ1-3; v_gene: TRBV19; CDR3aa: CASSTRSLPSGNTIYF; CDR3nt: TGTGCCAGTAGTACGAGGAGCCTTCCCTCTGGAAACACCATATATTTT
d_gene: TRBD1; abundance: NA; len: 17; j_gene: TRBJ1-2; v_gene: TRBV5-1; CDR3aa: CASSFSGTGGDGNGYTF; CDR3nt: TGCGCCAGCAGCTTCTCCGGGACAGGGGGCGATGGTAATGGCTACACCTTC
d_gene: NA; abundance: NA; len: 17; j_gene: TRBJ1-1; v_gene: TRBV7-6; CDR3aa: CASSFVGVGIMNTEAFF; CDR3nt: TGTGCCAGCAGCTTTGTAGGGGTGGGAATAATGAACACTGAAGCTTTCTTT
d_gene: TRBD1; abundance: once; len: 17; j_gene: TRBJ2-5; v_gene: TRBV19; CDR3aa: CASSTFVGQGGQETQYF; CDR3nt: TGTGCCAGTAGTACCTTCGTTGGACAGGGCGGGCAAGAGACCCAGTACTTC
d_gene: TRBD1; abundance: NA; len: 16; j_gene: TRBJ2-1; v_gene: TRBV28; CDR3aa: CASSLFPGGLYNEQFF; CDR3nt: TGTGCCAGCAGTTTATTTCCAGGGGGCTTATACAATGAGCAGTTCTTC
d_gene: TRBD1; abundance: once; len: 16; j_gene: TRBJ1-2; v_gene: TRBV19; CDR3aa: CASTSAGTGAFYGYTF; CDR3nt: TGTGCCAGTACCTCAGCGGGGACAGGGGCCTTTTATGGCTACACCTTC
d_gene: NA; abundance: NA; len: 13; j_gene: TRBJ2-7; v_gene: TRBV5-5; CDR3aa: CASSLDPPREQYF; CDR3nt: TGTGCCAGCAGCTTGGATCCTCCGAGGGAGCAGTACTTC
d_gene: TRBD1; abundance: NA; len: 13; j_gene: TRBJ2-1; v_gene: TRBV29-1; CDR3aa: CSGGTGIGNEQFF; CDR3nt: TGCAGCGGGGGGACAGGGATCGGCAATGAGCAGTTCTTC
d_gene: TRBD1; abundance: NA; len: 13; j_gene: TRBJ1-1; v_gene: TRBV9; CDR3aa: CASSEGQGSEAFF; CDR3nt: TGTGCCAGCAGCGAGGGACAGGGTTCTGAAGCTTTCTTT
d_gene: TRBD1; abundance: NA; len: 14; j_gene: TRBJ1-1; v_gene: TRBV15; CDR3aa: CATSRRQGFTEAFF; CDR3nt: TGTGCCACCAGCAGACGACAGGGTTTCACTGAAGCTTTCTTT
d_gene: TRBD1; abundance: NA; len: 14; j_gene: TRBJ1-2; v_gene: TRBV19; CDR3aa: CASSTNRGNYGYTF; CDR3nt: TGTGCCAGTAGTACCAACAGGGGAAACTATGGCTACACCTTC
d_gene: NA; abundance: many; len: 14; j_gene: TRBJ1-1; v_gene: TRBV6-1; CDR3aa: CASTTGFVNTEAFF; CDR3nt: TGTGCCAGCACTACAGGGTTCGTGAACACTGAAGCTTTCTTT
d_gene: TRBD2; abundance: NA; len: 14; j_gene: TRBJ2-7; v_gene: TRBV5-1; CDR3aa: CASSTLAGGYEQYF; CDR3nt: TGCGCCAGCAGCACCCTTGCGGGAGGGTACGAGCAGTACTTC
d_gene: NA; abundance: once; len: 12; j_gene: TRBJ1-2; v_gene: TRBV30; CDR3aa: CAWKDTTRGYTF; CDR3nt: TGTGCCTGGAAAGACACGACCAGGGGCTACACCTTC
d_gene: TRBD1; abundance: NA; len: 14; j_gene: TRBJ1-1; v_gene: TRBV18; CDR3aa: CASSSGQVNTEAFF; CDR3nt: TGTGCCAGCTCATCGGGACAGGTGAACACTGAAGCTTTCTTT
d_gene: NA; abundance: NA; len: 11; j_gene: TRBJ1-5; v_gene: TRBV6-1; CDR3aa: CASSSGQPQHF; CDR3nt: TGTGCCAGCAGTTCGGGTCAGCCCCAGCATTTT
d_gene: TRBD1; abundance: NA; len: 13; j_gene: TRBJ1-2; v_gene: TRBV29-1; CDR3aa: CSVGQGMDYGYTF; CDR3nt: TGCAGCGTGGGACAGGGGATGGACTATGGCTACACCTTC